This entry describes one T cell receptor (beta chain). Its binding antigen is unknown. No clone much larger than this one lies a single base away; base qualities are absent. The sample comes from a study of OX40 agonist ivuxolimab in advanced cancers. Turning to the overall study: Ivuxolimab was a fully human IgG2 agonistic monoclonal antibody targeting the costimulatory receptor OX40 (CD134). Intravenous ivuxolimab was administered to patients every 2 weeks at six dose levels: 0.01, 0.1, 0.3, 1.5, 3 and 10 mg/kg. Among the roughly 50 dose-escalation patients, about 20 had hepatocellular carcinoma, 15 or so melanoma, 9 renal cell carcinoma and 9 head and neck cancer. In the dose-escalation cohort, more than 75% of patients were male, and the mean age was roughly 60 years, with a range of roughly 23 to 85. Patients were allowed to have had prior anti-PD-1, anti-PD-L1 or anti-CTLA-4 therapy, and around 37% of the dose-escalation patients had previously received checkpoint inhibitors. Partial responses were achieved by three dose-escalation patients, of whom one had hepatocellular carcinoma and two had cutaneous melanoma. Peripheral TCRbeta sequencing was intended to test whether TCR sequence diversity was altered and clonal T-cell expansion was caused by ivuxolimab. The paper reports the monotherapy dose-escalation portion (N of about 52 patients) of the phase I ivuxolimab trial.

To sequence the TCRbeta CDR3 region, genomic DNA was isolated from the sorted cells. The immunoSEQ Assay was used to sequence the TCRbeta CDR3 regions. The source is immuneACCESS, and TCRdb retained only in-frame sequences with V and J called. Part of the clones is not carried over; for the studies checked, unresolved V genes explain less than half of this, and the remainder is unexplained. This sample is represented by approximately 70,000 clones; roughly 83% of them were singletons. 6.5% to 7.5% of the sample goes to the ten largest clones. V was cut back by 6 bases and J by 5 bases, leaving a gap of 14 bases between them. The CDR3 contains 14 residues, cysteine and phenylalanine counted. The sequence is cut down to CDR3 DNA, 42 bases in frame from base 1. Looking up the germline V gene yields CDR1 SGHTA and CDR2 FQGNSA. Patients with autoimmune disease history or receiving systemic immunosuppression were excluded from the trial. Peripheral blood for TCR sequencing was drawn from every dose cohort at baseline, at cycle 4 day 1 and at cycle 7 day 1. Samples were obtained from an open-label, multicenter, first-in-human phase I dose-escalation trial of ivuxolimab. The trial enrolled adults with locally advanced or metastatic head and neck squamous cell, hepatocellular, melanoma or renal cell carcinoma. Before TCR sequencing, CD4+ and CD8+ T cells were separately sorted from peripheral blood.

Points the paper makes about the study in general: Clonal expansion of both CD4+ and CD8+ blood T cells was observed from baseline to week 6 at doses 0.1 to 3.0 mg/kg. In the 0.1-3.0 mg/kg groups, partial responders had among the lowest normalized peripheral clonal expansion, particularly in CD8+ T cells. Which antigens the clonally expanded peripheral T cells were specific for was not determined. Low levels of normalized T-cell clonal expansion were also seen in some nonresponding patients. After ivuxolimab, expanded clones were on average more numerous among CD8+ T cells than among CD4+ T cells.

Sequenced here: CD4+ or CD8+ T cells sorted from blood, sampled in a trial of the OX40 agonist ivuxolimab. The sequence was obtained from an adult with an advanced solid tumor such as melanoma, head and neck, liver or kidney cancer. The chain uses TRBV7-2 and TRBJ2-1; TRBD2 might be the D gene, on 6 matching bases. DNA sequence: TGTGCCAGCAGTAAGGGACTGGCAAACAATGAGCAGTTCTTC. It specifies CASSKGLANNEQFF.